The 23 T cell receptor beta chains in this list originate from one sample, sequenced in a study of shared clonotypes between healthy human individuals. Here immunoSEQ multiplex PCR was the method, and the copy in TCRdb shows in-frame clones only, minus some. The sample consists of about 2.5 million clones, 80% to 95% of them appearing once. Specimen: naive CD4+ T cells from PBMCs. Subset given: CD45RA+ positively selected. The origin of the receptors is a man aged 18 to 35 in good health. Some clones in this sample may be carry-over from other donors' samples.

Notes on this clone: A read error may produce the germline difference seen at one junction end. The J gene is TRBJ1-3, the V gene TRBV2; unclear D gene. This CDR3 contains 13 residues. Germline V gives CDR1 SNHLY, CDR2 FYNNEI. The CDR3 spells CASSPATGNTIYF. The CDR3 nucleotides read TGTGCCAGCAGCCCAGCGACTGGGAACACCATATATTTT.

The chain recombines TRBV28 with TRBJ1-1, with 7 bases fitting TRBD1. V shed 5 bases and J 10 bases; nucleotides not matched to a gene: 19. The germline gives CDR1 MDHEN, CDR2 SYDVKM. The CDR3 consists of 16 residues. This CDR3 is CASSPFPGQRTDRAFF. DNA of the CDR3: TGTGCCAGCAGTCCCTTTCCGGGACAGAGAACGGATAGAGCTTTCTTT.

The chain has TRBV7-8 and TRBJ2-5; 8 bases map to TRBD2. V shed 5 bases and J 5 bases; nucleotides not matched to a gene: 25. The length of the CDR3 is 20 residues. CDR1 and CDR2 from the germline V gene are SGHVS and FQNEAQ. CDR3 loop: CASSQTAVSSGSLGMETQYF. In DNA, the CDR3 is TGTGCCAGCAGCCAAACTGCAGTGTCTAGCGGGTCCTTAGGGATGGAGACCCAGTACTTC. The full variable domain, in which reference TRBV7-8 and TRBJ2-5 provide the parts outside the CDR3, is GAGVSQSPRYKVAKRGQDVALRCDPISGHVSLFWYQQALGQGPEFLTYFQNEAQLDKSGLPSDRFFAERPEGSVSTLKIQRTQQEDSAVYLCASSQTAVSSGSLGMETQYFGPGTRLLVL.

The genes are TRBV4-3 and TRBJ1-1, with D unclear. The V end was cut by 5 bases, the J end by 5 bases, with 15 bases between. CDR1 and CDR2 (germline): LGHNA, YSLEER. CDR3 length: 14 residues. The DNA of the CDR3 is TGCGCCAGCAGCTCGGAACCGGTTGGGACTGAAGCTTTCTTT. Protein sequence: CASSSEPVGTEAFF.

The chain carries TRBV25-1 and TRBJ2-1, with TRBD2 identical over 10 bases. Per the germline V gene, CDR1 is MGHDK and CDR2 is SYGVNS. The trim removed 3 bases at V and 3 bases at J, leaving 5 bases unmatched. The CDR3 contains 16 residues. The DNA of the CDR3 is TGTGCCAGCAGTGACGGACTAGCGGAGATCTACAATGAGCAGTTCTTC. Protein: CASSDGLAEIYNEQFF.

The rearrangement links TRBV11-2 to TRBJ2-1; TRBD2 aligns across 11 bases. J lost 6 bases, V lost 4 bases, and 5 bases had no gene match. The CDR3 has 15 residues. Germline lookup yields CDR1 SGHAT and CDR2 FQNNGV. CDR3 nucleotides: TGTGCCAGCAGCTCTTTAGCGGGAGGGGGCAATGAGCAGTTCTTC. Protein: CASSSLAGGGNEQFF. The full variable domain, with the rest looked up from reference TRBV11-2 and TRBJ2-1, is EAGVAQSPRYKIIEKRQSVAFWCNPISGHATLYWYQQILGQGPKLLIQFQNNGVVDDSQLPKDRFSAERLKGVDSTLKIQPAKLEDSAVYLCASSSLAGGGNEQFFGPGTRLTVL.

In this sample, this clone turned up once. This chain connects TRBV7-2 to TRBJ2-1; D assignment may be TRBD1 or TRBD2 (6 bases each). The CDR3 has 15 residues. Germline assignment: CDR1 SGHTA and CDR2 FQGNSA. Trimming removed 5 bases at V and 9 bases at J, with 20 bases between. The CDR3 DNA follows: TGTGCCAGCAGCCGAGACCCAGCCGGGGGCGGTGAGCAGTTCTTC. Protein product: CASSRDPAGGGEQFF.

This chain joins TRBV12-1 and TRBJ2-3. TRBV12-1 is described as a pseudogene. This CDR3 contains 17 residues. The CDR3 spells CASSPFPGLKAPDTQYF. CDR3 in DNA: TGTGCCAGCAGCCCATTTCCGGGCCTCAAGGCCCCAGATACGCAGTATTTT.

Regarding this clone: The junction departs from the called germline gene at one end, perhaps through a read error. This same CDR3 is encoded by further DNA sequences in the sample. V is TRBV5-1 and J is TRBJ2-7; 9 bases map to TRBD1. The CDR3 loop spans 14 amino acids. Germline CDR1 reads SGHRS; CDR2 reads YFSETQ. The CDR3 reads CASSLGQGGYEQYF. In DNA form, the CDR3 reads TGCGCCAGCAGTTTGGGACAGGGAGGCTACGAGCAGTACTTC.

Turning to this clone: In the same sample, other DNA sequences code for this CDR3. The rearrangement links TRBV15 to TRBJ2-5; D is ambiguous. Germline V CDR1 and CDR2: LNHNV, YYDKDF (reference sequence). V dropped 1 base and J dropped 5 bases, with 5 bases sitting between them. This CDR3 region has 12 residues. The CDR3 loop reads CATSRATETQYF. DNA for the CDR3: TGTGCCACCAGCAGAGCTACGGAGACCCAGTACTTC.

The chain recombines TRBV2 with TRBJ1-5; weak D call: TRBD1 (5 bases). Germline V CDR1 and CDR2: SNHLY, FYNNEI. V was shortened by 6 bases and J by 6 bases, with 18 bases between the two germline ends. This CDR3 comprises 15 residues. The CDR3 spells CASSVGESWGQPQHF. The CDR3 coding sequence is TGTGCCAGCAGCGTAGGGGAGTCCTGGGGTCAGCCCCAGCATTTT.

The chain links TRBV28 to TRBJ2-2; D gene unclear. Germline V gives CDR1 MDHEN, CDR2 SYDVKM. Trimming took 0 bases from V and 0 from J, leaving 11 bases between them. The CDR3 contains 17 residues. For the CDR3, the DNA is TGTGCCAGCAGTTTATGGGCGAGTGGGGCGAACACCGGGGAGCTGTTTTTT. It specifies CASSLWASGANTGELFF. The whole variable domain, filled in from reference TRBV28 and TRBJ2-2, reads DVKVTQSSRYLVKRTGEKVFLECVQDMDHENMFWYRQDPGLGLRLIYFSYDVKMKEKGDIPEGYSVSREKKERFSLILESASTNQTSMYLCASSLWASGANTGELFFGEGSRLTVL.

V is TRBV30 and J is TRBJ2-5; 8 bases line up with TRBD2. Losses at the gene ends were 5 bases for V and 1 base for J; bases not matched to a gene: 12. Germline V lookup: CDR1 GTSNPN, CDR2 SVGIG (reference sequence). The CDR3 totals 16 residues. Here the CDR3 reads CAWVNIGRARQETQYF. DNA for the CDR3: TGTGCCTGGGTAAACATCGGGAGGGCCCGCCAAGAGACCCAGTACTTC.

As to this clone: Germline and junction disagree at one end, which may indicate a read error. V usage is TRBV5-8 and J usage is TRBJ1-5; D uncertain. The CDR3 runs to 11 residues. CDR1 and CDR2 (germline): SGHTS, YDEGEE. The CDR3 DNA sequence: TGTGTCAGCAGCCTGAATCAGCCCCAGCATTTT. This gives the protein CVSSLNQPQHF.

The V call is TRBV15, the J call TRBJ1-2; possible D gene TRBD1, 5 bases. Germline CDR1 LNHNV, CDR2 YYDKDF (reference sequence). This CDR3 region has 16 residues. Trimming pared 1 base from V and 2 bases from J, leaving 14 bases between. In DNA form, the CDR3 reads TGTGCCACCAGCAGAGTCCGCAGGTGGGACAACTATGGCTACACCTTC. Translation: CATSRVRRWDNYGYTF.

The chain uses TRBV5-5 and TRBJ1-1; D gene unclear. Deletions cut 4 bases from V and 1 base from J, with 11 bases between. Germline CDR1 is SGHKS and CDR2 is YYEKEE (reference sequence). This CDR3 is built from 14 residues. CDR3 loop: CASSRSGANTEAFF. The CDR3 nucleotides are TGTGCCAGCAGCCGGTCCGGAGCGAACACTGAAGCTTTCTTT.

This chain joins TRBV4-2 and TRBJ1-1, with 7 bases aligning to TRBD1. Trimming removed 4 bases from V and 0 bases from J; junction bases left unmatched: 11. This CDR3 comprises 17 residues. Germline V gives CDR1 LGHNA, CDR2 YNFKEQ. The DNA for the CDR3 is TGTGCCAGCAGCCGGTCCGGGACAGATGTTATGAACACTGAAGCTTTCTTT. Amino acid sequence: CASSRSGTDVMNTEAFF.

DNA of the CDR3: TGCGCCAGCAGCCCGGGACAGGGAGTCCAAGAGACCCAGTACTTC. Residues: CASSPGQGVQETQYF. The chain recombines TRBV5-1 with TRBJ2-5, with 9 positions matching TRBD1. J lost 1 base, V lost 4 bases, and 5 bases had no gene match. The CDR3 is made up of 15 amino acids. From germline, CDR1 is SGHRS and CDR2 YFSETQ.

This clone was recorded only once. This chain joins TRBV14 and TRBJ2-3, with D hard to call. The germline V and J ends were trimmed by 4 bases and 2 bases, with 7 bases remaining between them. Per the germline V gene, CDR1 is SGHDN and CDR2 is FVKESK. The CDR3 consists of 13 residues. CDR3 DNA sequence: TGTGCCAGCAGCCCCCGAAACACAGATACGCAGTATTTT. Amino acids: CASSPRNTDTQYF.

This chain uses TRBV18 with TRBJ1-2; D remains unclear. The germline V gene has CDR1 KGHSH and CDR2 LQKENI. The V gene lost 5 bases and the J gene lost 0 bases, with 7 bases spanning the gap. The CDR3 runs to 13 residues. CDR3 coding DNA: TGTGCCAGCTCAACGACTGCTAACTATGGCTACACCTTC. Protein product: CASSTTANYGYTF.

V is TRBV2 and J is TRBJ2-5, with 15 bases that match TRBD2. With 4 bases clipped from V and 4 bases from J, the junction kept 1 base outside the gene matches. Germline V lookup: CDR1 SNHLY, CDR2 FYNNEI. The CDR3 length is 15 residues. For the CDR3, the DNA is TGTGCCAGCAGTGCGGGACTAGCGGGAGGAGAGACCCAGTACTTC. Amino acid sequence: CASSAGLAGGETQYF.

For this clone: Other nucleotide sequences in the sample specify the same CDR3. J is TRBJ2-7 and V is TRBV27, with 7 bases matching TRBD1. Losses at the gene ends were 1 base for V and 0 bases for J; bases not matched to a gene: 3. This CDR3 comprises 15 residues. Germline loops: CDR1 MNHEY, CDR2 SMNVEV (reference sequence). This CDR3 is CASSLYRGPSYEQYF. The CDR3 nucleotides are TGTGCCAGCAGTTTATATAGGGGGCCCTCCTACGAGCAGTACTTC.

V gene TRBV20-1 combines with J gene TRBJ2-3, with TRBD2 as a possible D gene (5 bases). Per the germline V gene, CDR1 is DFQATT and CDR2 is SNEGSKA (reference sequence). Trimming took off 4 bases at V and 11 bases at J, with 13 bases between the two ends. CDR3 length equals 11 residues. CDR3 coding DNA: TGCAGTGCTATCAGCGGCGGTCGGCAGTATTTT. Translation gives CSAISGGRQYF.